This T cell receptor beta chain stems from a study of identical twins (dated by TCRdb to 2016 to 2017). Regarding the study in general: To test whether fetal clonotypes persist, this study deep-sequenced TCR alpha and beta repertoires from monozygotic twins, from unrelated adults of various ages, and from cord blood. To rule out contamination, replicate twin experiments were performed at different times with different library preparation protocols. Summary of the overall study and its limitations: Compared with coincidental sharing between unrelated individuals, out-of-frame TCR alpha sequences shared between twins showed an excess of sequences with low generation probability. In monozygotic twins, out-of-frame TCR alpha sharing was systematically underestimated by recombination models, although the models agreed with sharing between unrelated individuals. Zero-insertion analyses could be partly confounded by invariant T cells such as MAIT and iNKT, though diverse VJ usage argued against such confounding for most clonotypes. Because the same donors could not be followed over many years, the conclusions relied on cross-sectional statistical analysis. Abundant cord blood beta clonotypes had fewer insertions, young adult naive repertoires showed a similar but weaker trend, and memory repertoires showed no such trend. The excess sharing between twins in beta out-of-frame sequences was weaker because fewer shared sequences reduced the signal-to-noise ratio.

The library was obtained by 5' RACE. Sequencing relied on an Illumina HiSeq 2000. Template switching added a universal primer binding site, and the final cDNA carried a unique molecular identifier that allowed TCR cDNA molecules to be counted accurately. Specific primers in the conserved constant-segment region were used to synthesize first-strand cDNA for the TCR alpha and beta chains. Each cDNA library was double barcoded, with a SMART-Mk sample barcode plus Illumina barcodes, to control for contamination. TruSeq adapter sequences and Illumina sample barcodes were added in two successive PCR steps. TCR alpha and beta cDNA libraries were sequenced on the Illumina HiSeq platform with custom primers. Per the original workflow: MiGEC processed the raw reads to extract unique molecular identifiers, while MiXCR was used to determine the CDR3 positions. For each individual, recombination models were inferred using an EM algorithm with the repgenHMM and IGoR tools. The tcR package in R was used for shared clonotype analysis, with sharing normalized by the product of cloneset sizes. To study raw recombination without the effects of thymic and clonal selection, out-of-frame nonproductive sequences were analyzed. The public reads were quality trimmed at Q25 with fastp and then assembled into clones with MiXCR by TCRdb, keeping productive beta chains. Every distinct CDR3 protein forms one entry, paired with its most common genes and DNA. The V and J calls, along with clone size, are taken from TCRdb and not from the paper's own processing. The sample has 200,000 to 300,000 distinct CDR3 sequences on record, roughly a tenth of them singletons. The top ten clones comprise 9% to 10% of the sample.

Its CDR3 holds 12 amino acids, cysteine through phenylalanine. The entry retains the CDR3 DNA only, 36 bases that are in frame from base 1. Sequences SGHTA (CDR1) and FQGNSA (CDR2) are obtained from the germline V gene. V loses 5 bases of germline sequence and J loses 11 bases, and the interval between the two ends is 13 bases. Only healthy Caucasian donors were included. Using Miltenyi CD45RO+ enrichment and human naive T-cell isolation kits, memory (CD45RO+) and naive T cells were isolated from PBMC. This clonotype occurred a few times. Its antigen is not yet known. Qualities for individual bases were not recorded, and no much larger clone is one base off.

The chain links TRBV7-2 with TRBJ1-5; the D gene remains uncertain. The specimen was memory T cells sorted from blood. Per the publication, the cell subset or site label means: CD45RO+ enriched T cells. The clonotype was recovered from a man aged 50 to 59 in good health. The CDR3: CASSAPAEAQHF. The DNA reads as follows: TGTGCCAGCAGCGCTCCCGCAGAAGCCCAGCATTTT.